Shown below are 5 T cell receptor beta chains from a single sample sequenced in a study of early T cells in non-severe SARS-CoV-2 infection. TCRdb ran MiXCR on the 5' RACE reads and lists one entry per CDR3 protein. The table includes approximately 50,000 distinct CDR3 sequences, approximately 7.6% detected once. The source material was whole blood. Source of these receptors: an adult who was a healthcare worker with PCR-confirmed SARS-CoV-2 infection or an uninfected control (not recorded which).

V gene TRBV27 combines with J gene TRBJ2-7, with 9 bases fitting TRBD2. The J segment lost 6 bases and the V segment lost 5 bases, leaving 8 bases of the junction unmatched. The CDR3 length is 14 residues. Germline loops: CDR1 MNHEY, CDR2 SMNVEV (reference sequence). The chain's CDR3 is CASSLGTSWSEQYF. The CDR3 nucleotides are TGTGCCAGCAGTCTCGGGACTAGCTGGAGCGAGCAGTACTTC.

Ten or more counts support this clonotype. V usage is TRBV20-1 and J usage is TRBJ1-1; D unclear. The CDR3 is 15 amino acids. Germline V gene lookup returns CDR1 DFQATT and CDR2 SNEGSKA (reference sequence). The V and J ends lost 3 bases and 5 bases respectively, with 19 bases between them. The CDR3: CSARDLGRVSTEAFF. CDR3 nucleotide sequence: TGCAGTGCTAGGGACCTCGGAAGAGTTTCAACTGAAGCTTTCTTT.

This clonotype has a handful of counts. V and J are TRBV2 and TRBJ1-6; a weak D match, TRBD1 (6 bases). V was pared by 1 base and J by 10 bases, with 14 bases between. Germline V CDR1 and CDR2: SNHLY, FYNNEI. The CDR3 length is 15 residues. The CDR3 region is CASSEGAGVGSPLHF. The CDR3, as DNA: TGTGCCAGCAGTGAAGGGGCAGGGGTAGGCTCACCCCTCCACTTT. The complete variable domain, with remaining parts taken from reference TRBV2 and TRBJ1-6, reads EPEVTQTPSHQVTQMGQEVILRCVPISNHLYFYWYRQILGQKVEFLVSFYNNEISEKSEIFDDQFSVERPDGSNFTLKIRSTKLEDSAMYFCASSEGAGVGSPLHFGNGTRLTVT.

In its sample, this clonotype was seen a few times. This chain joins TRBV19 and TRBJ1-2, with D tentatively TRBD1 (6 bases). The germline CDR1 and CDR2 sequences are LNHDA and SQIVND (reference sequence). The CDR3 has 13 residues. Trimming removed 3 bases at V and 8 bases at J, with 13 bases between. This CDR3 is CASSIGQGGGYTF. DNA for the CDR3: TGTGCCAGTAGTATCGGACAAGGGGGAGGCTACACCTTC.

This clonotype was picked up many times. V gene TRBV7-3 combines with J gene TRBJ2-2; D might be TRBD1 or TRBD2, each matching 5 bases. V lost 5 bases, J lost 0 bases, and 7 bases lay in between. CDR3 length: 14 residues. Germline loops: CDR1 SGHTA, CDR2 FQGTGA. The CDR3 reads CASSRDANTGELFF. The DNA of the CDR3 is TGTGCCAGCAGCCGGGACGCGAACACCGGGGAGCTGTTTTTT.